Listed below are T cell receptor beta chains from one sample, sequenced in a study of blood T cell repertoires in COVID-19. Some clones are missing from TCRdb's copy, which holds only in-frame ones; the method was immunoSEQ multiplex PCR. The table records some 200,000 clones, roughly four fifths of them present only once. The sample was peripheral blood. These TCRs come from a woman aged 40 to 50 with acute or convalescent COVID-19. Each CDR3 is given with its conserved first and last residue. A D gene is named only where the DNA matches it firmly. Rows may omit the clone size; those that give it use once, few, many or a size class.

V	J	size	D	CDR3	DNA
TRBV5-6	TRBJ2-4	few	TRBD2	CASSSWTSTTKNIQYF	TGTGCCAGCAGCTCCTGGACTAGCACGACAAAAAACATTCAGTACTTC
TRBV9	TRBJ1-1	-	-	CASSRGGTEAFF	TGTGCCAGCAGCCGGGGGGGCACTGAAGCTTTCTTT
TRBV30	TRBJ1-3	-	-	CAWSVEGSSGNTIYF	TGTGCCTGGAGTGTTGAGGGAAGCTCTGGAAACACCATATATTTT
TRBV11-2	TRBJ1-2	-	-	CASSPSGIGVIDHGYTF	TGTGCCAGCAGCCCTAGTGGTATCGGGGTTATTGATCATGGCTACACCTTC
TRBV27	TRBJ1-1	few	TRBD1	CASSSVRGSLEAFF	TGTGCCAGCAGTTCCGTCAGGGGGTCACTTGAAGCTTTCTTT
TRBV19	TRBJ2-5	-	TRBD1	CASSVTGLPETQYF	TGTGCCAGTAGTGTGACAGGGCTCCCAGAGACCCAGTACTTC
TRBV6-2/TRBV6-3	TRBJ2-1	-	TRBD2	CASSRASGDPYNEQFF	TGTGCCAGCAGCCGCGCTAGCGGGGATCCCTACAATGAGCAGTTCTTC
TRBV2	TRBJ2-3	-	TRBD2	CASSEVKGLAGRDTQYF	TGTGCCAGCAGTGAAGTCAAGGGACTAGCGGGGCGGGATACGCAGTATTTT
TRBV12-5	TRBJ1-1	-	-	CASGRTVNTEAFF	TGTGCTAGTGGCCGGACAGTGAACACTGAAGCTTTCTTT
TRBV14	TRBJ2-5	-	-	CASSPGTFQETQYF	TGTGCCAGCAGCCCCGGGACATTCCAAGAGACCCAGTACTTC
TRBV29-1	TRBJ1-1	-	TRBD1	CSVTGQTNTEAFF	TGCAGCGTGACGGGACAGACGAACACTGAAGCTTTCTTT
TRBV5-1	TRBJ1-1	-	-	CASSSIPGATEAFF	TGCGCCAGCAGCTCTATACCAGGGGCCACTGAAGCTTTCTTT
TRBV27	TRBJ1-5	few	TRBD1	CASSLGPGQGNQPQHF	TGTGCCAGCAGTTTAGGGCCTGGACAGGGAAATCAGCCCCAGCATTTT
TRBV6-4	TRBJ2-1	few	TRBD2	CASSDSMWAGVGEQFF	TGTGCCAGCAGTGACTCGATGTGGGCGGGAGTGGGTGAGCAGTTCTTC
TRBV9	TRBJ2-7	-	TRBD1	CASSVGQGRVNEQYF	TGTGCCAGCAGCGTAGGACAGGGGCGAGTAAACGAGCAGTACTTC
TRBV6-6	TRBJ1-2	-	-	CASRELNYGYTF	TGTGCCAGCAGGGAACTAAACTATGGCTACACCTTC
TRBV24-1	TRBJ2-7	-	-	CATSDPTGPAREQYF	TGTGCCACCAGTGACCCCACAGGGCCCGCGCGGGAGCAGTACTTC
TRBV7-8	TRBJ2-6	-	-	CASSGRRHSTSSGANVLTF	TGTGCCAGCAGCGGGCGACGCCATTCTACCTCCTCTGGGGCCAACGTCCTGACTTTC
TRBV7-9	TRBJ1-6	-	-	CASSLDRDPSYNSPLHF	TGTGCCAGCAGCTTAGACAGGGATCCCTCCTATAATTCACCCCTCCACTTT
TRBV11-2	TRBJ2-5	-	-	CASSLVPVQGGTQYF	TGTGCCAGCAGCTTAGTTCCCGTTCAAGGAGGGACCCAGTACTTC
TRBV10-3	TRBJ2-3	-	-	CAINNREGDLGDTQYF	TGTGCCATCAACAACAGGGAGGGGGACCTCGGGGATACGCAGTATTTT
TRBV7-9	TRBJ2-1	-	TRBD2	CASSLPRGLAGGTYNEQFF	TGTGCCAGCAGCTTACCCCGGGGCCTAGCGGGAGGAACCTACAATGAGCAGTTCTTC
TRBV6-6	TRBJ1-6	-	-	CASSPTTDSSYNSPLHF	TGTGCCAGCAGTCCCACCACCGACAGCTCCTATAATTCACCCCTCCACTTT
TRBV3-1/TRBV3-2	TRBJ1-3	-	-	CASSQDSVSGNTIYF	TGTGCCAGCAGCCAAGACAGCGTCTCTGGAAACACCATATATTTT
TRBV2	TRBJ2-7	-	-	CASSTHSAYEQYF	TGTGCCAGCAGTACTCATAGCGCCTACGAGCAGTACTTC
TRBV4-2	TRBJ1-2	-	-	CASSQDDRQGYGYTF	TGTGCCAGCAGCCAAGATGATCGGCAGGGATATGGCTACACCTTC
TRBV4-1	TRBJ2-2	-	-	CASSHRNRGTGELFF	TGCGCCAGCAGCCACCGGAACCGGGGGACCGGGGAGCTGTTTTTT
TRBV10-2	TRBJ2-3	few	-	CASSDMGGNTDTQYF	TGCGCCAGCAGTGACATGGGGGGTAACACAGATACGCAGTATTTT
TRBV5-1	TRBJ1-2	few	TRBD1	CASSPGQGSEGNYGYTF	TGCGCCAGCAGCCCCGGACAGGGAAGTGAAGGGAACTATGGCTACACCTTC
TRBV18	TRBJ2-2	-	-	CASSPPGSGRELFF	TGTGCCAGCTCACCACCGGGCAGTGGAAGGGAGCTGTTTTTT
TRBV11-2	TRBJ2-7	-	TRBD1	CASSFGTGNYEQYF	TGTGCCAGCAGCTTTGGGACAGGGAACTACGAGCAGTACTTC
TRBV30	TRBJ1-1	-	-	CAWNLAGVGNTEAFF	TGTGCCTGGAACCTAGCCGGGGTTGGGAACACTGAAGCTTTCTTT
TRBV5-4	TRBJ2-3	-	-	CASSRRRGRGTDTQYF	TGTGCCAGCAGTCGAAGGCGGGGGCGGGGCACAGATACGCAGTATTTT
TRBV11-2	TRBJ1-2	-	-	CASSLNFQGGPYGYTF	TGTGCCAGCAGCCTTAATTTTCAGGGAGGTCCCTATGGCTACACCTTC
TRBV12-5	TRBJ2-3	-	-	CASGLVGAGGSTDTQYF	TGTGCTAGTGGTTTGGTCGGGGCCGGGGGAAGCACAGATACGCAGTATTTT
TRBV19	TRBJ1-2	-	-	CASLGGAGYTF	TGTGCCAGTTTAGGAGGGGCTGGCTACACCTTC
TRBV27	TRBJ2-7	-	TRBD1	CASRMNRDRIYEQYF	TGTGCCAGCAGGATGAACCGGGACAGGATCTACGAGCAGTACTTC
TRBV2	TRBJ2-3	-	-	CASKDSTSTDTQYF	TGTGCCAGCAAAGACAGTACGAGCACAGATACGCAGTATTTT
TRBV11-3	TRBJ2-7	-	TRBD1	CASSPGQGAAREQYF	TGTGCCAGCAGCCCAGGACAGGGGGCCGCTAGGGAGCAGTACTTC
TRBV7-6	TRBJ2-1	few	-	CASRRGQEYNEQFF	TGTGCCAGCAGGCGGGGGCAGGAGTACAATGAGCAGTTCTTC
TRBV27	TRBJ1-4	-	TRBD1	CASSPQGTGNEKLFF	TGTGCCAGCAGTCCCCAGGGGACAGGGAATGAAAAACTGTTTTTT
TRBV21-1	TRBJ1-5	-	-	CASSKAQLCGNQPQHF	TGTGCCAGCAGCAAAGCACAACTATGCGGCAATCAGCCCCAGCATTTT
TRBV27	TRBJ2-7	few	-	CASSFFRGTGRSEQYF	TGTGCCAGCAGTTTTTTCCGGGGGACCGGGCGGTCGGAGCAGTACTTC